This TCR beta chain was found in a study of blood T cell repertoires in COVID-19. Looking at the study overall: Specimens from acute and convalescent COVID-19 originated in the United States, Italy and Spain. In each case, the material was cDNA or gDNA derived from T cells, B-cell-depleted T cells, or PBMCs.

In the original analysis: Nucleated cell counts were estimated from reference gene primer amplification. Libraries were prepared by immunoSEQ multiplex PCR; TCRdb keeps only in-frame clonotypes and omits some of them. That table is the source of V, J and clone size, and D and trimming were worked out from the DNA. Altogether hundreds of thousands of clones are present, approximately 90% being singletons, with the ten largest covering over 0.2%. The CDR3 loop spans 13 amino acids. The V end was cut by 4 bases, the J end by 4 bases, with 10 bases between. Germline V gene sequence: CDR1 LGHNA, CDR2 YNFKEQ.

Sequencing was performed on peripheral blood. This rearrangement joins TRBV4-2 to TRBJ1-1; the D gene is possibly TRBD1 (5 bases). The sequence was collected from a woman aged 18-35 years with acute or convalescent COVID-19. Written as DNA, the CDR3 is TGTGCCAGCAGCCGGGGCGATGGCACTGAAGCTTTCTTT. Protein: CASSRGDGTEAFF.